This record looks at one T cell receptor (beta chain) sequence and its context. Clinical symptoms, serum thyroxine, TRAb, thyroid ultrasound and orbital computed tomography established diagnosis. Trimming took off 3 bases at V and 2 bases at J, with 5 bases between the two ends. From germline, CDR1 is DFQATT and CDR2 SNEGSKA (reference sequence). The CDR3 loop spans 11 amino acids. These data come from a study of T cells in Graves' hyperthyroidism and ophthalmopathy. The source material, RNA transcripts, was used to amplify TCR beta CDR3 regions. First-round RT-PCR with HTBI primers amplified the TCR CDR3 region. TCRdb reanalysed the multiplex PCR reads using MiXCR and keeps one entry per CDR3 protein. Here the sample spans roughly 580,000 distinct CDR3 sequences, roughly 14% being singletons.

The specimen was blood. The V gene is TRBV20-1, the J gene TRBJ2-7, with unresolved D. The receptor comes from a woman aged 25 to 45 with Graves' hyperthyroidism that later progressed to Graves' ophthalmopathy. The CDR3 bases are TGCAGTGCTAGTGAAGCCTACGAGCAGTACTTC. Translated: CSASEAYEQYF.